This is a list of T cell receptor beta chains from one sample in a study of T-cell memory formation after mild COVID-19. TCRdb used MiXCR to reprocess the 5' RACE reads, holding one entry per CDR3 protein. The table has some 210,000 distinct CDR3 sequences, around 26% seen once. Specimen: PBMCs or a T cell subset sorted from them (not recorded which). All receptors derive from an adult woman who had mild COVID-19 (a few samples of this study predate the infection). Cell type and time point are not known. The CDR3 runs from the conserved cysteine through the conserved F or W. The D gene is left open where the match is weak. Clone size appears in some rows only: once, few, many, or a class for an expanded clone.

d_call j_call clone_size v_call cdr3_nt cdr3_aa
NA TRBJ2-7 NA TRBV12-5 TGTGCTAGTGGCGACTTAGCCTACGAGCAGTACTTC CASGDLAYEQYF
NA TRBJ2-6 NA TRBV29-1 TGCAGCGTTGCAGGGGCACCCTCTGGGGCCAACGTCCTGACTTTC CSVAGAPSGANVLTF
TRBD1 TRBJ1-2 NA TRBV29-1 TGCAGCGTTGAAGTCCCACAGGGGGCAGGGTTCTATGGCTACACCTTC CSVEVPQGAGFYGYTF
NA TRBJ2-1 few TRBV7-9 TGTGCCAGCAGCTTAGGACCAAACAATGAGCAGTTCTTC CASSLGPNNEQFF
TRBD2 TRBJ2-7 few TRBV14 TGTGCCAGCAGCCATTCAAGACTAGCGGTCTACGAGCAGTACTTC CASSHSRLAVYEQYF
TRBD1 TRBJ1-2 NA TRBV12-3/TRBV12-4 TGTGCCAGCAGTCAGACAGGGGGTAACTATGGCTACACCTTC CASSQTGGNYGYTF
TRBD1 TRBJ2-5 NA TRBV5-1 TGCGCCAGCAGCCAACAGGGGCTCCAAGAGACCCAGTACTTC CASSQQGLQETQYF
TRBD1 TRBJ2-1 few TRBV20-1 TGCAGTGCCCCCAACCCCGGGACAGGTGGGAATGAGCAGTTCTTC CSAPNPGTGGNEQFF
TRBD1 TRBJ2-2 NA TRBV5-1 TGCGCCAGCAGCTTGGTGGGACAGGAGTACACCGGGGAGCTGTTTTTT CASSLVGQEYTGELFF
TRBD2 TRBJ2-1 few TRBV7-6 TGTGCCAGCAGCTTAGCGACGACTAGCGGGGGAGCTAACAATGAGCAGTTCTTC CASSLATTSGGANNEQFF
NA TRBJ2-1 NA TRBV4-1 TGCGCCAGCAGCCAATCGTCCCGCAGCTCCTACAATGAGCAGTTCTTC CASSQSSRSSYNEQFF
NA TRBJ1-5 NA TRBV12-3/TRBV12-4 TGTGCCAGCAGTTCCCCCAGCCCCAAGAGGAGCAATCAGCCCCAGCATTTT CASSSPSPKRSNQPQHF
NA TRBJ1-1 few TRBV29-1 TGCAGCGTTGGTTATCGGAACACTGAAGCTTTCTTT CSVGYRNTEAFF
NA TRBJ2-5 few TRBV7-9 TGTGCCAGCAGCTTGGGGGCGTTGAAAGAGACCCAGTACTTC CASSLGALKETQYF
NA TRBJ2-1 NA TRBV28 TGTGCCAGCAGTTCGGCGGCTAGCACGGGCAATGAGCAGTTCTTC CASSSAASTGNEQFF
TRBD1 TRBJ1-5 NA TRBV27 TGTGCCAGCAGTTGGACAGGGAGAGGCAAGCAGCCCCAGCATTTT CASSWTGRGKQPQHF
TRBD2 TRBJ2-2 few TRBV10-3 TGTGCCATCAGTACTAGCGGGAAGGCCGGGGAGCTGTTTTTT CAISTSGKAGELFF
NA TRBJ2-1 few TRBV7-2 TGTGCCAGCAGCTCTAGTCGTACCTCCTACAATGAGCAGTTCTTC CASSSSRTSYNEQFF
TRBD1 TRBJ1-2 NA TRBV5-1 TGCGCCAGCAGCCTGGGACAGGCCATAAACTATGGCTACACCTTC CASSLGQAINYGYTF
NA TRBJ2-3 few TRBV3-1 TGTGCCAGCAGCCAAGGAGTGGATACGCAGTATTTT CASSQGVDTQYF
TRBD2 TRBJ2-1 NA TRBV7-9 TGTGCCAGCAGCCCACCGGCTAGCGGTTACTCCTACAATGAGCAGTTCTTC CASSPPASGYSYNEQFF
TRBD2 TRBJ2-7 NA TRBV6-1 TGTGCCAGCAGTGAAGGTATACTAGCGGGACGCGAGCAGTACTTC CASSEGILAGREQYF
NA TRBJ2-7 NA TRBV10-3 TGTGCCATCAGTGAGACCTACGAGCAGTACTTC CAISETYEQYF
NA TRBJ2-1 many TRBV7-8 TGTGCCAGCAGCCAGGGTCATAGTTCTAGATTGGAGAGCAATGAGCAGTTCTTC CASSQGHSSRLESNEQFF
TRBD2 TRBJ2-7 few TRBV11-2 TGTGCCAGCAGCTTAGGGGGAGCGGGAGGCGGTTACGAGCAGTACTTC CASSLGGAGGGYEQYF
NA TRBJ2-7 NA TRBV5-1 TGCGCCAGCACGCGGGACGGAACCTACGAGCAGTACTTC CASTRDGTYEQYF
NA TRBJ1-2 few TRBV5-1 TGCGCCAGCAGCCTCGGGACACCGGGAGTGGTTGGCTACACCTTC CASSLGTPGVVGYTF
NA TRBJ2-1 few TRBV5-1 TGCGCCAGCAGACGGTCAATGGAGCAGTTCTTC CASRRSMEQFF
NA TRBJ2-7 NA TRBV5-1 TGCGCCAGCAGCTTGAGTCAGTCCGGTGAGCAGTACTTC CASSLSQSGEQYF
NA TRBJ2-3 NA TRBV4-3 TGCGCCAGCAGCCTCAGACGCATAGATACGCAGTATTTT CASSLRRIDTQYF
NA TRBJ1-6 NA TRBV7-2 TGTGCCAGCAGCTCCGGCGGGAATAATTCACCCCTCCACTTT CASSSGGNNSPLHF
TRBD2 TRBJ2-2 few TRBV14 TGTGCCAGCAGCCCCCTAAGTAGCGGGGGGGCCGGGGAGCTGTTTTTT CASSPLSSGGAGELFF
TRBD2 TRBJ2-1 NA TRBV30 TGTGCCTCTACAACTAGCGGGAGAGATGATGAGCAGTTCTTC CASTTSGRDDEQFF
NA TRBJ2-7 NA TRBV5-1 TGCGCCAGCTCCGACGGACCCTACGAGCAGTACTTC CASSDGPYEQYF
NA TRBJ2-5 few TRBV7-8 TGTGCCAGCAGCCCCTCGGGGCGAACGCGGGAGACCCAGTACTTC CASSPSGRTRETQYF
TRBD2 TRBJ2-3 few TRBV15 TGTGCCACCAGCAGAGACCCCATGACTAGCGGGCACCTTAGCACAGATACGCAGTATTTT CATSRDPMTSGHLSTDTQYF
NA TRBJ2-3 few TRBV9 TGTGCCAGCAGCCCCCGGGTCTGGAGGGCCCCAGATACGCAGTATTTT CASSPRVWRAPDTQYF
TRBD2 TRBJ2-1 once TRBV7-9 TGTGCCAGCAGCGCTGGGACTAGCGGGGGCCCATCCTACAATGAGCAGTTCTTC CASSAGTSGGPSYNEQFF
TRBD1 TRBJ1-1 few TRBV29-1 TGCAGCGTGCCGGGACAGGGAGGGATCACTGAAGCTTTCTTT CSVPGQGGITEAFF
NA TRBJ2-2 NA TRBV25-1 TGTGACAGCAGTGCTCAGGGACGCAACACCGGGGAGCTGTTTTTT CDSSAQGRNTGELFF
TRBD1 TRBJ2-7 NA TRBV2 TGTGCCAGCGAGGGACAGGGGGCTTACGAGCAGTACTTC CASEGQGAYEQYF